The sequence of this T cell receptor beta chain was determined in a study of metastatic and nonmetastatic thyroid tumors. The CDR3 sequence is 13 residues long. V dropped 6 bases and J dropped 1 base, with 10 bases sitting between them. Looked up from germline, CDR1 is MNHNS and CDR2 is SASEGT. With MiXCR, TCRdb reprocessed the PCR reads. Among approximately 20,000 clones listed, approximately 14% were seen once. All patients were untreated before thyroid surgery. By its share, this clone is medium-sized (0.01 to 0.1%). The chain is built from TRBV6-1 and TRBJ2-7; no definite D call. The material sequenced was blood. The receptor comes from a female donor with papillary thyroid cancer or a benign thyroid nodule (not recorded which). Some clones in this sample may be carry-over from other donors' samples. In DNA, the CDR3 is TGTGCCAGCAGGACGCCGGCTTCCTACGAGCAGTACTTC. It yields the protein CASRTPASYEQYF.